The next 25 T cell receptor beta chains were all read from a single sample in a study of cytomegalovirus exposure and HLA in healthy donors. Primers for the PCR totalled 60 Vbeta and 13 Jbeta. The protocol was immunoSEQ multiplex PCR, while the TCRdb copy is restricted to in-frame clones and leaves out a portion. The table has around 150,000 clones, roughly four fifths seen once. The sample comprised PBMCs. All receptors derive from a man aged 18 to 30 in good health and CMV-seronegative.

The chain employs TRBV2 and TRBJ2-2; TRBD2 matches at 8 bases. V shed 5 bases, J shed 4 bases, and the junction held 6 bases outside the gene matches. Germline-derived CDR1 and CDR2 are SNHLY and FYNNEI. The CDR3 has 15 amino acids. CDR3 region: CASSRLAGGTGELFF. The DNA of the CDR3 is TGTGCCAGCAGTCGGCTAGCGGGTGGCACCGGGGAGCTGTTTTTT.

The chain carries TRBV9 and TRBJ2-5; maybe TRBD1 (6 bases). Trimming took 3 bases from V and 5 from J, leaving 14 bases between them. Germline loops: CDR1 SGDLS, CDR2 YYNGEE. This CDR3 has 14 amino acids. CDR3 in amino acids: CASSGGGRMETQYF. The CDR3 DNA follows: TGTGCCAGCAGCGGTGGGGGCCGAATGGAGACCCAGTACTTC.

This clone was seen only a few times. The J gene is TRBJ2-5, the V gene TRBV6-1; tentative D call: TRBD1 (5 bases). CDR3 length: 14 amino acids. Germline CDR1 reads MNHNS; CDR2 reads SASEGT. The V and J ends lost 4 bases and 0 bases respectively, with 9 bases between them. The CDR3 protein is CASSGGWYQETQYF. The CDR3 nucleotides are TGTGCCAGCAGTGGGGGCTGGTACCAAGAGACCCAGTACTTC.

The CDR3 here is CASSLDSYQETQYF. CDR3 nucleotides: TGCGCCAGCAGCTTGGACAGCTACCAAGAGACCCAGTACTTC. V and J are TRBV5-1 and TRBJ2-5; D remains unclear. Deletions cut 0 bases from V and 0 bases from J, with 6 bases between. CDR3 size: 14 residues. CDR1 is SGHRS, CDR2 YFSETQ, per germline.

This clone was recorded once. The rearrangement uses TRBV6-5 and TRBJ2-7; maybe TRBD1 (6 bases). V dropped 4 bases and J dropped 0 bases, with 13 bases sitting between them. The CDR3 sequence is 15 residues long. Germline V gene data show CDR1 as MNHEY and CDR2 as SVGAGI. The chain's CDR3 is CASSWKTGNSYEQYF. As DNA, the CDR3 is TGTGCCAGCAGTTGGAAAACAGGGAACTCCTACGAGCAGTACTTC.

This chain connects TRBV30 to TRBJ1-1, with a tentative D call TRBD1 (5 bases). This CDR3 region has 15 residues. CDR1 is GTSNPN, CDR2 SVGIG, per germline (reference sequence). Trimming left V 0 bases short and J 6 bases short, with 17 bases between. CDR3 in DNA: TGTGCCTGGAGTGTCGGGGGTTTTACGCCCCCTGAAGCTTTCTTT. This gives the protein CAWSVGGFTPPEAFF.

This clone was detected a few times. The chain links TRBV28 to TRBJ1-6; TRBD1 agrees at 8 bases. Germline V gene sequence: CDR1 MDHEN, CDR2 SYDVKM. Losses at the gene ends were 6 bases for V and 9 bases for J; bases not matched to a gene: 7. This CDR3 is 14 amino acids long. For the CDR3, the DNA is TGTGCCAGCAGGGGGACAGGCCGGGGTTCACCCCTCCACTTT. Translation gives CASRGTGRGSPLHF.

This clone was counted only a few times. The rearrangement uses TRBV28 and TRBJ2-3; 14 nucleotides agree with TRBD2. J lost 4 bases, V lost 4 bases, and 4 bases had no gene match. The CDR3 is 16 residues long. The germline CDR1 and CDR2 sequences are MDHEN and SYDVKM. The CDR3 coding sequence is TGTGCCAGCAGTTCGCCGGGACTAGCGGGAGCAGATACGCAGTATTTT. Translation: CASSSPGLAGADTQYF.

This rearrangement joins TRBV15 to TRBJ1-4; D call uncertain. The germline V gene encodes CDR1 LNHNV and CDR2 YYDKDF (reference sequence). V gave up 0 bases and J gave up 1 base, with 6 bases separating them. The length of the CDR3 is 15 residues. CDR3: CATSRDSGTNEKLFF. The DNA of the CDR3 is TGTGCCACCAGCAGAGACTCGGGAACTAATGAAAAACTGTTTTTT.

The chain couples TRBV6-1 to TRBJ1-3; D is possibly TRBD1 (5 bases). The CDR3 contains 15 residues. From germline, CDR1 is MNHNS and CDR2 SASEGT. The V end was cut by 4 bases, the J end by 3 bases, with 13 bases between. The CDR3 DNA reads TGTGCCAGCAGTGTCGGGGGGGAGTATGGAAACACCATATATTTT. Protein product: CASSVGGEYGNTIYF.

V and J are TRBV7-8 and TRBJ1-2; 10 nucleotides agree with TRBD1. Looked up from germline, CDR1 is SGHVS and CDR2 is FQNEAQ. V was pared by 5 bases and J by 6 bases, with 9 bases of the junction left unmatched. CDR3 size: 15 residues. The CDR3 region is CASSPNFDRGHGYTF. The CDR3 nucleotides are TGTGCCAGCAGCCCTAACTTCGACAGGGGGCATGGCTACACCTTC.

The chain couples TRBV4-3 to TRBJ2-1; 12 bases line up with TRBD2. The CDR3 extends over 19 amino acids. CDR1 LGHNA and CDR2 YSLEER come from the germline V gene. Germline trimming cut 0 bases from V and 2 bases from J; bases unmatched to any gene: 8. Here the CDR3 reads CASSQEGGLAGRTYNEQFF. In DNA, the CDR3 is TGCGCCAGCAGCCAAGAGGGCGGACTAGCGGGAAGGACCTACAATGAGCAGTTCTTC.

This chain uses TRBV10-3 with TRBJ1-1; a possible D gene is TRBD1 (5 bases). Germline assignment: CDR1 ENHRY and CDR2 SYGVKD. The CDR3 length is 14 residues. Trimming took off 4 bases at V and 6 bases at J, with 15 bases between the two ends. CDR3 DNA: TGTGCCATCAGTGGCCGGGGGGTCGACTCTGAAGCTTTCTTT. It yields the protein CAISGRGVDSEAFF.

The genes are TRBV2 and TRBJ2-5; possible D gene TRBD2, 6 bases. This CDR3 contains 14 residues. V lost 5 bases, J lost 4 bases, and 14 bases lay in between. In germline, CDR1 is SNHLY, CDR2 FYNNEI. The CDR3 loop is CASSLSLAAETQYF. The CDR3 nucleotides are TGTGCCAGCAGTCTTTCTTTAGCGGCAGAGACCCAGTACTTC.

This clone appeared once. The chain is built from TRBV28 and TRBJ1-5; D is possibly TRBD1 (5 bases). V dropped 10 bases and J dropped 2 bases, with 15 bases sitting between them. From germline, CDR1 is MDHEN and CDR2 SYDVKM. This CDR3 comprises 14 residues. In DNA form, the CDR3 reads TGTGCCACCCGGGGGGTAGGCGGCAATCAGCCCCAGCATTTT. The encoded protein is CATRGVGGNQPQHF. Full variable domain (outside the CDR3, taken from reference TRBV28 and TRBJ1-5): DVKVTQSSRYLVKRTGEKVFLECVQDMDHENMFWYRQDPGLGLRLIYFSYDVKMKEKGDIPEGYSVSREKKERFSLILESASTNQTSMYLCATRGVGGNQPQHFGDGTRLSIL.

The rearrangement joins TRBV7-2 to TRBJ2-4; TRBD2 agrees at 7 bases. The CDR3 is 15 residues long. Losses at the gene ends were 5 bases for V and 8 bases for J; bases not matched to a gene: 12. Germline V gene sequence: CDR1 SGHTA, CDR2 FQGNSA. As DNA, the CDR3 is TGTGCCAGCAGCGCTATAGCGGGTGCCGGGGACATTCAGTACTTC. Protein product: CASSAIAGAGDIQYF. The variable domain in full, completed from reference TRBV7-2 and TRBJ2-4, reads GAGVSQSPSNKVTEKGKDVELRCDPISGHTALYWYRQSLGQGLEFLIYFQGNSAPDKSGLPSDRFSAERTGGSVSTLTIQRTQQEDSAVYLCASSAIAGAGDIQYFGAGTRLSVL.

This clone was observed a few times. V gene TRBV10-3 combines with J gene TRBJ2-1; 10 bases are shared with TRBD2. The junction had 4 bases not matched to a gene; V was cut back by 4 bases and J by 7 bases. There are 14 residues in the CDR3. Germline V gene data show CDR1 as ENHRY and CDR2 as SYGVKD. This CDR3 is CAISAAGGWNEQFF. CDR3 coding DNA: TGTGCCATCAGTGCAGCGGGAGGGTGGAATGAGCAGTTCTTC.

This clone was seen only a few times. The chain is built from TRBV19 and TRBJ2-1; a weak D match, TRBD2 (5 bases). Per the germline V gene, CDR1 is LNHDA and CDR2 is SQIVND (reference sequence). V shed 6 bases and J shed 4 bases, with 10 bases lying between them. This CDR3 is 13 amino acids long. CDR3 in DNA: TGTGCCAGTAGCTACGGGGTTTACAATGAGCAGTTCTTC. Its protein product is CASSYGVYNEQFF.

J is TRBJ2-5 and V is TRBV6-5, with 8 bases matching TRBD2. The CDR3 is 14 amino acids. The germline V gene encodes CDR1 MNHEY and CDR2 SVGAGI. V trimming: 3 bases; J trimming: 3 bases; junction bases outside the gene matches: 3. CDR3: CASSYFGGEETQYF. The CDR3 nucleotides read TGTGCCAGCAGTTATTTCGGGGGGGAAGAGACCCAGTACTTC.

The CDR3 here is CSVEGTSGSTDTQYF. CDR3 DNA: TGCAGCGTTGAAGGGACTAGCGGGAGCACAGATACGCAGTATTTT. This chain joins TRBV29-1 and TRBJ2-3; TRBD2 matches at 11 bases. The V gene end was trimmed by 1 base and the J gene end by 0 bases; junction bases not matched to a gene: 0. This CDR3 spans 15 amino acids. CDR1 is SQVTM, CDR2 ANQGSEA, per germline.

This chain uses TRBV13 with TRBJ2-2; maybe TRBD2 (5 bases). V shed 3 bases and J shed 7 bases, with 15 bases lying between them. CDR1 is PRHDT and CDR2 is FYEKMQ in the germline V gene (reference sequence). The CDR3 is 15 amino acids. CDR3 sequence: CASSFGPSAGGELFF. The CDR3 nucleotides read TGTGCCAGCAGCTTCGGGCCCTCGGCGGGCGGGGAGCTGTTTTTT.

This clone was picked up a small number of times. The chain links TRBV6-6 to TRBJ1-1, with D perhaps TRBD1 (6 bases). The CDR3 spans 15 residues. V lost 2 bases to trimming and J lost 6 bases, with 16 bases between them. Germline V gene sequence: CDR1 MNHNY, CDR2 SVGAGI (reference sequence). CDR3 in amino acids: CASSYSAGARAEAFF. In DNA form, the CDR3 reads TGTGCCAGCAGTTACAGTGCAGGGGCTCGGGCTGAAGCTTTCTTT.

The chain recombines TRBV27 with TRBJ2-1; 9 bases map to TRBD2. This CDR3 comprises 13 residues. Looked up from germline, CDR1 is MNHEY and CDR2 is SMNVEV (reference sequence). V lost 6 bases to trimming and J lost 6 bases; unmatched junction nucleotides: 3. The CDR3 spells CASSSTSGNEQFF. Written as DNA, the CDR3 is TGTGCCAGCAGCTCGACTAGCGGCAATGAGCAGTTCTTC.

J is TRBJ2-7 and V is TRBV2, with D perhaps TRBD1 (5 bases). CDR1 and CDR2 (germline): SNHLY, FYNNEI. With 3 bases removed from V and 2 bases from J, the gap between germline ends came to 11 bases. The CDR3 spans 14 residues. As DNA, the CDR3 is TGTGCCAGCAGTGATTTCAAGGGGACCTACGAGCAGTACTTC. Protein product: CASSDFKGTYEQYF.

This clone has a handful of counts. The rearrangement links TRBV25-1 to TRBJ2-7; the match to TRBD1 covers 8 bases. Germline CDR1 and CDR2: MGHDK and SYGVNS. There are 12 residues in the CDR3. J was trimmed by 7 bases and V by 5 bases; bases with no gene match: 4. The CDR3 DNA sequence: TGTGCCAGCAGTCGGACAGGGCCAGAGCAGTACTTC. Protein sequence: CASSRTGPEQYF.